What follows are 12 T cell receptor beta chains derived from one specimen sequenced in a study of T-cell reconstitution after alpha-beta-depleted transplantation in children. A library of TCRbeta sequences, prepared with unique molecular identifiers, was generated. TCRdb re-analysed the PCR reads in MiXCR, keeping a single row per CDR3 protein. The sample contains around 70,000 distinct CDR3 sequences, approximately 11% of which appear only once. Sequencing was performed on PBMCs, taken before TCRalphabeta/CD19-depleted stem cell transplant. These receptors originate from a boy between 10 and 17 years old with acute myeloid leukemia, due to receive a stem cell transplant.

The chain uses TRBV30 and TRBJ2-7; no clear D. This CDR3 has 14 residues. Trimming removed 0 bases at V and 2 bases at J, with 11 bases between. Per the germline V gene, CDR1 is GTSNPN and CDR2 is SVGIG (reference sequence). This chain's CDR3 is CAWSVVGGTYEQYF. The CDR3 nucleotides are TGTGCCTGGAGTGTAGTGGGCGGAACCTACGAGCAGTACTTC.

This clonotype was seen at least ten times. The chain has TRBV12-3 or TRBV12-4 and TRBJ2-2, with 10 bases that match TRBD1. With 3 bases clipped from V and 6 bases from J, the junction kept 10 bases outside the gene matches. The CDR3 consists of 17 residues. Here the CDR3 reads CASSFIMGQGPPGELFF. CDR3 DNA: TGTGCCAGCAGTTTTATCATGGGACAGGGGCCGCCCGGGGAGCTGTTTTTT.

This clonotype was observed many times. The chain carries TRBV5-1 and TRBJ1-4; D is possibly TRBD1 (6 bases). The CDR3 covers 14 residues. CDR1 and CDR2 (germline): SGHRS, YFSETQ. The V end lost 0 bases, the J end lost 5 bases, and 8 bases lay between the germline ends. In DNA form, the CDR3 reads TGCGCCAGCAGCTTGGTGACAGGCAATGAAAAACTGTTTTTT. Its translation: CASSLVTGNEKLFF.

This clonotype was detected ten times or more. The gene calls are TRBV7-2 and TRBJ2-7, with TRBD1 identical over 9 bases. V was clipped by 5 bases and J by 4 bases; unmatched bases: 9. The CDR3 covers 15 residues. Germline CDR1 and CDR2: SGHTA and FQGNSA. The CDR3 spells CASSPTGTGLYEQYF. In nucleotides, the CDR3 is TGTGCCAGCAGCCCCACCGGGACAGGGCTGTACGAGCAGTACTTC.

This chain links TRBV20-1 with TRBJ1-2; 7 bases map to TRBD1. In germline, CDR1 is DFQATT, CDR2 SNEGSKA (reference sequence). The CDR3 has 14 amino acids. V was clipped by 4 bases and J by 7 bases; unmatched bases: 12. DNA of the CDR3: TGCAGTGCTATTTCAGACAGGGTTCCTCGTGGCTACACCTTC. It yields the protein CSAISDRVPRGYTF.

The table lists this clonotype with many counts. V usage is TRBV21-1 and J usage is TRBJ2-3. TRBV21-1 is designated a pseudogene. This CDR3 has 18 residues. The CDR3 is CASSKAERMRLAYDTQYF. CDR3 sequence (DNA): TGTGCCAGCAGCAAAGCCGAAAGGATGAGACTAGCATATGATACGCAGTATTTT.

The V and J genes are TRBV12-3 or TRBV12-4 and TRBJ1-6; TRBD1 might be the D (6 bases). The V end was cut by 5 bases, the J end by 1 base, with 21 bases between. The CDR3 runs 19 residues. The CDR3 region has the DNA TGTGCCAGCAGTCAGCCGAGGGGTGCAGGGGTTTCCTATAATTCACCCCTCCACTTT. Amino acids: CASSQPRGAGVSYNSPLHF.

This clonotype was picked up a small number of times. CDR3 sequence: CASSLALGQGGNQPQHF. In DNA, the CDR3 is TGTGCCAGCAGTTTAGCCCTGGGGCAGGGCGGCAATCAGCCCCAGCATTTT. The J gene is TRBJ1-5, the V gene TRBV12-3 or TRBV12-4, with D perhaps TRBD1 (5 bases). Trimming shortened V by 0 bases and J by 2 bases, and 14 bases separated the two germline ends. CDR3 size: 17 residues.

This clonotype appeared many times. The CDR3 region is CAISESGAQETQYF. The CDR3 DNA is TGTGCCATCAGTGAGTCGGGGGCCCAAGAGACCCAGTACTTC. The chain has TRBV10-3 and TRBJ2-5; D might be TRBD1 (6 bases). The ends were cut back, 0 bases at V and 1 base at J, with 6 bases in the middle. Looked up from germline, CDR1 is ENHRY and CDR2 is SYGVKD. The CDR3 runs to 14 residues.

This clonotype was seen ten or more times. The chain links TRBV5-1 to TRBJ2-7; D possibly corresponds to TRBD2 (6 bases). With 2 bases removed from V and 2 bases from J, the gap between germline ends came to 11 bases. This CDR3 has 14 residues. Looked up from germline, CDR1 is SGHRS and CDR2 is YFSETQ. The CDR3 DNA reads TGCGCCAGCAGCTTAATCGGGGGAACCTACGAGCAGTACTTC. Its protein is CASSLIGGTYEQYF.

The table lists this clonotype with a few counts. V is TRBV6-5 and J is TRBJ2-1; 8 bases are shared with TRBD2. CDR1 and CDR2 (germline): MNHEY, SVGAGI. The V gene end was trimmed by 4 bases and the J gene end by 4 bases; junction bases not matched to a gene: 6. This CDR3 spans 15 amino acids. CDR3 sequence reads: CASSSAGGLYNEQFF. The CDR3 nucleotides read TGTGCCAGCAGTTCGGCGGGAGGCCTATACAATGAGCAGTTCTTC.

This clonotype showed up many times. Germline is not matched at one junction end, which may reflect a read error. This chain joins TRBV7-2 and TRBJ2-7, with 10 nucleotides matching TRBD2. The germline gives CDR1 SGHTA, CDR2 FQGNSA. The CDR3 contains 11 residues. The CDR3, as DNA: TGTGCCAGCAGCTTGGGACTAGCGTTACACTTC. This encodes CASSLGLALHF.